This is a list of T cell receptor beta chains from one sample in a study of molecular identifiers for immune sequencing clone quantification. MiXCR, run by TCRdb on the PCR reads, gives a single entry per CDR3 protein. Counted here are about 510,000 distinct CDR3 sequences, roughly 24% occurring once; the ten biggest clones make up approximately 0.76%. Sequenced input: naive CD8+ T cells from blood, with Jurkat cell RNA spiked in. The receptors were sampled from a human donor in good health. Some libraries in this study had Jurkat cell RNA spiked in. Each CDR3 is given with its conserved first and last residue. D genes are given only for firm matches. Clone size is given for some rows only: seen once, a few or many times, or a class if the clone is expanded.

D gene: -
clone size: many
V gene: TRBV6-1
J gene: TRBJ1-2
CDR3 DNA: TGTGCCAGCAGTGAGGGTAGCTATGGCTACACCTTC
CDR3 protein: CASSEGSYGYTF

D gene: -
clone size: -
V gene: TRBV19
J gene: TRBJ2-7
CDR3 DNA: TGTGCCAGTAGTATAGATTTGCCGGGACATCCTTTTTACGAGCAGTACTTC
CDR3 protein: CASSIDLPGHPFYEQYF

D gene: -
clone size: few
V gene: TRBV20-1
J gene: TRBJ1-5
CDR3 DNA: TGCAGTGCTAGCGCCGTACAGTCTACTCAGCCCCAGCATTTT
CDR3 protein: CSASAVQSTQPQHF

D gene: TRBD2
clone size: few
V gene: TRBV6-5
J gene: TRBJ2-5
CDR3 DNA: TGTGCCAGCAGTGTTGGGACTAGCGGGGGGCTACAAGAGACCCAGTACTTC
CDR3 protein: CASSVGTSGGLQETQYF

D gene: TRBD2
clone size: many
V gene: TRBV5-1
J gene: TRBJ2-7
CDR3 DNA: TGCGCCAGCAGCTTGGTCGCCGGGACTAGCGTCTACGAGCAGTACTTC
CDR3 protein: CASSLVAGTSVYEQYF

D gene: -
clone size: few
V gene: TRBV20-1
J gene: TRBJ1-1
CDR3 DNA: TGCAGTGCTAGAACTACAAGGGGGGCTGAAGCTTTCTTT
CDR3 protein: CSARTTRGAEAFF

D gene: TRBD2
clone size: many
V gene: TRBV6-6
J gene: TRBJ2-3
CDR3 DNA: TGTGCCAGCAGCAATCTAGCGGAAACTAGCACAGATACGCAGTATTTT
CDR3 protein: CASSNLAETSTDTQYF

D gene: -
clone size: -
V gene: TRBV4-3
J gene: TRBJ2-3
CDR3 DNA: TGCGCCAGCAGCCAAGATAGGACACCCAACACAGATACGCAGTATTTT
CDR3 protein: CASSQDRTPNTDTQYF

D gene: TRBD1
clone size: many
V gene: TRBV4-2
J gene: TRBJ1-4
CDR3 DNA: TGTGCCAGCAGCCAAGTCCCGGACAGGTTCGGTGAAAAACTGTTTTTT
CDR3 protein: CASSQVPDRFGEKLFF

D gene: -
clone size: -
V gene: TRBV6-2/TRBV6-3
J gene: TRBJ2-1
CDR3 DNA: TGTGCCAACTCACAGTTCTACGGGAATGAGCAGTTCTTC
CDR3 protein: CANSQFYGNEQFF

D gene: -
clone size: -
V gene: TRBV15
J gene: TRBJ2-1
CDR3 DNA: TGTGCCACCAGCGAGGGCCACTATAATGAGCAGTTCTTC
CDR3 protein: CATSEGHYNEQFF

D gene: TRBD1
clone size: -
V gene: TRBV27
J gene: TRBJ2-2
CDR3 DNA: TGTGCCAGCAGTTTTGTTGGGACAGGGCATAACACCGGGGAGCTGTTTTTT
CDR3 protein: CASSFVGTGHNTGELFF

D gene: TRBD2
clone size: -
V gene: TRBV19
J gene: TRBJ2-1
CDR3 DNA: TGTGCCAGTAGTATAGTAGCGGGTAATGAGCAGTTCTTC
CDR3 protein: CASSIVAGNEQFF

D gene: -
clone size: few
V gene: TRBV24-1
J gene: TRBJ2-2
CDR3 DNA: TGTGCCACCAAGGGTGCGGGGAACACCGGGGAGCTGTTTTTT
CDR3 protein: CATKGAGNTGELFF

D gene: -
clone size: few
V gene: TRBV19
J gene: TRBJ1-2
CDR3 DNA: TGTGCCAGTAGTATTCAGGGAGCTAACTATGGCTACACCTTC
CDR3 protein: CASSIQGANYGYTF

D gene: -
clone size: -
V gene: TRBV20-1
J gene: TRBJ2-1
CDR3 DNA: TGCAGTGCTAGACAGGCACCCTACAATGAGCAGTTCTTC
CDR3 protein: CSARQAPYNEQFF

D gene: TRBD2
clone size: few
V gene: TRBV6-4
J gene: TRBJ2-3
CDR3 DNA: TGTGCCAGCAGTGACGGACTAGCAGGAGATACGCAGTATTTT
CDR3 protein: CASSDGLAGDTQYF

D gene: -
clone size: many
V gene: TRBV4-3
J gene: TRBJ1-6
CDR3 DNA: TGCGCCAGCAGCCAAGGCGGGGGACAACCCAATAATTCACCCCTCCACTTT
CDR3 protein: CASSQGGGQPNNSPLHF

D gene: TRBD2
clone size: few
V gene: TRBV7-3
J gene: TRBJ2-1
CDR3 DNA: TGTGCCAGCAGCTTAATAGCGGGAGGGCCGGATGAGCAGTTCTTC
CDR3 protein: CASSLIAGGPDEQFF

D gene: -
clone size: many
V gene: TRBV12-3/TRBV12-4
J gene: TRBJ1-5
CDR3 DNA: TGTGCCAGCAGTTCAGGAGGGGTAAGACAGCCCCAGCATTTT
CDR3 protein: CASSSGGVRQPQHF

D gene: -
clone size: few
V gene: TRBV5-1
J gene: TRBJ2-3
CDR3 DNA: TGCGCCAGCAGCTTGGAGGACCACTACACAGATACGCAGTATTTT
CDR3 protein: CASSLEDHYTDTQYF

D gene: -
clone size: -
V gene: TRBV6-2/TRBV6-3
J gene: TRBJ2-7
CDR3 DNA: TGTGCCAGCAGCCCGGACTCCCTTGGGAAGTACTTC
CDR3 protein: CASSPDSLGKYF

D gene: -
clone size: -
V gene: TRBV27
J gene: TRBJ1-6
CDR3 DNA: TGTGCCAGCAGTCTCCAGACTGGCTGGGGTAATTCACCCCTCCACTTT
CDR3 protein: CASSLQTGWGNSPLHF

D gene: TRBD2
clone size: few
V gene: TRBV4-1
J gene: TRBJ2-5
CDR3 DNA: TGCGCCAGCAGCCAAGAATACGTAGCGGGGCCCCTAGAGACCCAGTACTTC
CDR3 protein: CASSQEYVAGPLETQYF